This T cell receptor (beta chain) is from a study of immune evolution from preneoplasia to lung adenocarcinoma. Findings and limits, study-wide: Normal lung had the highest top T cell clone frequencies.

Sequenced by immunoSEQ multiplex PCR; TCRdb stores in-frame clones only, minus some. The table records about 5,500 clones, over 65% of them present only once. In germline, CDR1 is SGHAT, CDR2 FQNNGV. There are 18 residues in the CDR3. About this clone: Its cognate antigen is unknown.

Sequenced input: FFPE adjacent normal lung tissue. This receptor was taken from an older person with lung adenocarcinoma. The chain joins TRBV11-2 to TRBJ2-5; TRBD2 aligns across 13 bases. The DNA matches TRBJ2-7 better at its end, which makes the J call doubtful. CDR3 in DNA: TGTGCCAGCAGCCGCGCCGGGACTAGCGGGACCCGCTCCTACGAGCAGTACTTC. This encodes CASSRAGTSGTRSYEQYF.